This T cell receptor (beta chain) was sequenced during a study of cytomegalovirus exposure and HLA in healthy donors. The CDR3 runs to 16 residues. From germline, CDR1 is LGHNA and CDR2 YSLEER. V was trimmed by 4 bases and J by 2 bases, leaving 14 bases between them. Whole-study findings and limits: Accurate predictions that matched the HLA-A and HLA-B alleles of most subjects were reportedly made from TCR beta sequences.

With 60 Vbeta and 13 Jbeta primers, the PCR was carried out. The protocol was immunoSEQ multiplex PCR, while the TCRdb copy is restricted to in-frame clones and leaves out a portion. The sample records fewer than 150,000 clones, 65% to 85% being singletons. This clone came up a few times. Its antigen remains unknown. Sequencing was done on a sample of PBMCs. This receptor was identified in a male donor in good health and CMV-seronegative. This chain connects TRBV4-3 to TRBJ2-2; maybe TRBD2 (5 bases). This chain's CDR3 is CASSPQLVLNTGELFF. The CDR3 nucleotides read TGCGCCAGCAGCCCACAACTAGTTCTCAACACCGGGGAGCTGTTTTTT.